These 29 T cell receptor beta chains were sequenced from one sample in a study of blood T cell repertoires in COVID-19. Only in-frame clones appear in the TCRdb table, and some are missing; sequencing was by immunoSEQ multiplex PCR. The data show almost 50,000 clones, 79% seen once. What was sequenced was peripheral blood. These receptors originate from a man in his 70s with acute or convalescent COVID-19.

This clone was counted between two and nine times. The chain links TRBV15 to TRBJ2-7; a weak D match, TRBD2 (6 bases). This CDR3 is 21 amino acids long. Germline CDR1 LNHNV, CDR2 YYDKDF (reference sequence). With 5 bases removed from V and 2 bases from J, the gap between germline ends came to 34 bases. DNA of the CDR3: TGTGCCACCAGCGGGTCCCGCCCCCCAGCGGGTTCGTTGGTTCGGCCCTACGAGCAGTACTTC. Translated, it gives CATSGSRPPAGSLVRPYEQYF.

J is TRBJ2-5 and V is TRBV5-1, with 13 positions matching TRBD2. Germline V CDR1 and CDR2: SGHRS, YFSETQ. The CDR3 has 17 amino acids. Losses at the gene ends were 4 bases for V and 5 bases for J; bases not matched to a gene: 11. The CDR3 loop reads CASSPGLAGVSGETQYF. The CDR3 DNA sequence: TGCGCCAGCAGCCCTGGACTAGCGGGGGTGTCCGGGGAGACCCAGTACTTC.

The chain is built from TRBV6-2 or TRBV6-3 and TRBJ2-2, with D hard to call. The V and J ends lost 6 bases and 2 bases respectively, with 7 bases between them. Germline loops: CDR1 MNHEY, CDR2 SVGEGT. The CDR3 is 13 amino acids. The CDR3 DNA sequence: TGTGCCAGCAGCCTGGGCAACACCGGGGAGCTGTTTTTT. Translating it yields CASSLGNTGELFF.

This clone has only a few counts. The rearrangement joins TRBV28 to TRBJ2-3; D may be TRBD2 (5 bases). The germline V and J ends were trimmed by 5 bases and 2 bases, with 5 bases remaining between them. Germline V lookup: CDR1 MDHEN, CDR2 SYDVKM. CDR3 length equals 12 residues. The CDR3 sequence is CASSDYTDTQYF. CDR3 DNA sequence: TGTGCCAGCAGTGACTACACAGATACGCAGTATTTT. Together with reference TRBV28 and TRBJ2-3, the CDR3 gives the full variable domain: DVKVTQSSRYLVKRTGEKVFLECVQDMDHENMFWYRQDPGLGLRLIYFSYDVKMKEKGDIPEGYSVSREKKERFSLILESASTNQTSMYLCASSDYTDTQYFGPGTRLTVL.

The chain joins TRBV28 to TRBJ2-2; maybe TRBD2 (5 bases). This CDR3 is 14 amino acids long. In germline, CDR1 is MDHEN, CDR2 SYDVKM. CDR3 amino acids: CVARGVANTGELFF. In DNA form, the CDR3 reads TGTGTGGCCCGGGGTGTAGCGAACACCGGGGAGCTGTTTTTT.

The CDR3 nucleotides read TGTGCCAGCAATCCCATAGGGACAGGGAACACCGGGGAGCTGTTTTTT. Its translation: CASNPIGTGNTGELFF. V usage is TRBV27 and J usage is TRBJ2-2; TRBD1 matches 8 bases. Trimming at V came to 7 bases and at J to 1 base, leaving 8 bases not matched to a gene. The CDR3 contains 16 residues. Germline-derived CDR1 and CDR2 are MNHEY and SMNVEV (reference sequence).

The chain combines TRBV28 with TRBJ1-5; D perhaps matches TRBD1 (6 bases). The V end lost 7 bases, the J end lost 0 bases, and 16 bases lay between the germline ends. The CDR3 covers 16 residues. From germline, CDR1 is MDHEN and CDR2 SYDVKM. CDR3 coding DNA: TGTGCCAGCACCGGGCCACAGGGCCTTAGCAATCAGCCCCAGCATTTT. This sequence encodes CASTGPQGLSNQPQHF.

The chain couples TRBV7-2 to TRBJ1-2; the match to TRBD1 covers 7 bases. Trimming cost V 1 base and J 1 base; bases outside gene matches: 6. CDR3 length equals 16 residues. Germline V gene data show CDR1 as SGHTA and CDR2 as FQGNSA. The CDR3 region is CASSLETGRLNYGYTF. As DNA, the CDR3 is TGTGCCAGCAGCTTAGAGACAGGGAGACTTAACTATGGCTACACCTTC.

The V call is TRBV13, the J call TRBJ1-2, with 8 bases that match TRBD1. V lost 6 bases and J lost 7; bases outside the gene matches: 4. This CDR3 contains 12 residues. CDR1 is PRHDT and CDR2 is FYEKMQ in the germline V gene (reference sequence). The CDR3 sequence is CASRRDRSGYTF. The CDR3 DNA is TGTGCCAGCAGAAGGGACAGGTCTGGCTACACCTTC.

This clone appeared a single time. The chain links TRBV28 to TRBJ1-5; no reliable D call. The CDR3 has 16 amino acids. CDR1 is MDHEN, CDR2 SYDVKM, per germline. V was pared by 2 bases and J by 4 bases, with 15 bases between. CDR3 sequence reads: CASSLGGRRENQPQHF. The DNA of the CDR3 is TGTGCCAGCAGTTTAGGCGGCAGACGTGAGAATCAGCCCCAGCATTTT.

The J gene is TRBJ2-2, the V gene TRBV6-4; 10 bases line up with TRBD2. V lost 6 bases to trimming and J lost 4 bases; unmatched junction nucleotides: 5. Per germline, CDR1 MRHNA and CDR2 SNTAGT. The CDR3 consists of 15 residues. CDR3 sequence (DNA): TGTGCCAGCAGAGCCCTAGCGGGGGTCACCGGGGAGCTGTTTTTT. This sequence encodes CASRALAGVTGELFF.

About this clone itself: Other nucleotide sequences in the sample specify the same CDR3. The J gene is TRBJ2-5, the V gene TRBV7-9, with D possibly TRBD2 on 6 matching bases. CDR1 is SEHNR, CDR2 FQNEAQ, per germline (reference sequence). This CDR3 has 12 amino acids. Deletions cut 5 bases from V and 5 bases from J, with 9 bases between. The CDR3 nucleotides are TGTGCCAGCAGCCCGGAGGGGGAGACCCAGTACTTC. Translating gives CASSPEGETQYF.

The V gene is TRBV2, the J gene TRBJ2-7; 7 bases match TRBD1. The CDR3 has 15 residues. Germline V gene sequence: CDR1 SNHLY, CDR2 FYNNEI. The V and J ends lost 5 bases and 4 bases, in that order; junction bases with no gene match: 11. The CDR3, as DNA: TGTGCCAGCAGTCCGACGACAGGGAATTATTACGAGCAGTACTTC. Its protein is CASSPTTGNYYEQYF.

The chain carries TRBV27 and TRBJ1-2; 10 positions match TRBD1. This CDR3 is built from 12 residues. Germline V lookup: CDR1 MNHEY, CDR2 SMNVEV (reference sequence). Trimming took 8 bases from V and 8 from J; bases not matched to a gene: 5. CDR3 nucleotides: TGTGCCAGCCGGGGGGACAGGGGAGGCTACACCTTC. Its translation: CASRGDRGGYTF.

This chain links TRBV9 with TRBJ2-7; the D gene is possibly TRBD1 (6 bases). V was cut by 0 bases and J by 6 bases, with 13 bases left in between. Germline-derived CDR1 and CDR2 are SGDLS and YYNGEE. The CDR3 has 14 residues. CDR3 in DNA: TGTGCCAGCAGCGTAGTGGGGGCCCGAGGCGAGCAGTACTTC. Encoded protein: CASSVVGARGEQYF.

The chain joins TRBV28 to TRBJ1-2; D unclear. The V and J ends lost 6 bases and 8 bases respectively, with 10 bases between them. This CDR3 contains 11 residues. Germline CDR1 MDHEN, CDR2 SYDVKM. Written as DNA, the CDR3 is TGTGCCAGCAGCCTGACAAGGGGCTACACCTTC. Translation: CASSLTRGYTF.

This clone was detected only once. The genes are TRBV24-1 and TRBJ2-3; D ambiguous. The CDR3 has 16 amino acids. Germline values: CDR1 KGHDR, CDR2 SFDVKD. V was cut by 1 base and J by 0 bases, with 10 bases left in between. CDR3 amino acids: CATSDFDSTSTDTQYF. The CDR3 DNA follows: TGTGCCACCAGTGATTTCGACTCCACTAGCACAGATACGCAGTATTTT.

This clone was observed a handful of times. The chain uses TRBV2 and TRBJ2-7, with D possibly matching TRBD1 (5 bases). Germline CDR1 and CDR2: SNHLY and FYNNEI. Trimming removed 3 bases from V and 3 bases from J, with 9 bases in between. The CDR3 is made up of 13 amino acids. As DNA, the CDR3 is TGTGCCAGCAGTGAGCAGACAGTCTACGAGCAGTACTTC. It specifies CASSEQTVYEQYF.

V and J are TRBV5-8 and TRBJ1-1; D may be TRBD1 (6 bases). Per the germline V gene, CDR1 is SGHTS and CDR2 is YDEGEE. Trimming left V 0 bases short and J 0 bases short, with 9 bases between. This CDR3 contains 15 residues. The CDR3: CASSLGAGVNTEAFF. Written as DNA, the CDR3 is TGTGCCAGCAGCTTGGGAGCAGGGGTGAACACTGAAGCTTTCTTT.

The chain carries TRBV7-9 and TRBJ2-7, with D possibly TRBD1 on 6 matching bases. Trimming shortened V by 6 bases and J by 0 bases, and 12 bases separated the two germline ends. The CDR3 spans 14 residues. Per the germline V gene, CDR1 is SEHNR and CDR2 is FQNEAQ (reference sequence). The CDR3, as DNA: TGTGCCAGCAGTCTGACAGGCTTCTCCTACGAGCAGTACTTC. Its protein is CASSLTGFSYEQYF.

The CDR3 is CASRSGVSQETQYF. CDR3 sequence (DNA): TGTGCCAGCAGGTCCGGGGTATCCCAAGAGACCCAGTACTTC. The chain couples TRBV7-8 to TRBJ2-5; D might be TRBD2 (5 bases). CDR1 is SGHVS, CDR2 FQNEAQ, per germline. The CDR3 length is 14 residues. Trimming took 6 bases from V and 1 from J, leaving 12 bases between them.

The chain links TRBV5-6 to TRBJ2-3, with TRBD2 identical over 8 bases. The CDR3 is 16 amino acids. The germline gives CDR1 SGHDT, CDR2 YYEEEE. V shed 6 bases and J 2 bases; nucleotides not matched to a gene: 11. The CDR3 nucleotides are TGTGCCAGCATCGCCCGGGCGGGGGGTTTCACAGATACGCAGTATTTT. This codes for CASIARAGGFTDTQYF.

V usage is TRBV7-2 and J usage is TRBJ1-2, with TRBD1 matching over 8 bases. CDR3 length: 16 amino acids. CDR1 SGHTA and CDR2 FQGNSA come from the germline V gene. Germline trimming cut 5 bases from V and 4 bases from J; bases unmatched to any gene: 12. CDR3 in DNA: TGTGCCAGCAGCCTAGAGGGACAGGCTCGGCCCTATGGCTACACCTTC. This translates into CASSLEGQARPYGYTF.

The rearrangement uses TRBV7-9 and TRBJ2-5; TRBD2 agrees at 8 bases. In germline, CDR1 is SEHNR, CDR2 FQNEAQ (reference sequence). The CDR3 has 16 amino acids. V lost 5 bases and J lost 3; bases outside the gene matches: 11. The CDR3 DNA reads TGTGCCAGCAGCCCTAGCGGGTTCTCAAATAAAGAGACCCAGTACTTC. This codes for CASSPSGFSNKETQYF.

V and J are TRBV6-1 and TRBJ2-5; the D gene is possibly TRBD2 (6 bases). Germline assignment: CDR1 MNHNS and CDR2 SASEGT. V shed 3 bases and J shed 3 bases, with 20 bases lying between them. This CDR3 spans 17 amino acids. As DNA, the CDR3 is TGTGCCAGCAGTGAGGTTTTGGGGGTAGGAGGGGAAGAGACCCAGTACTTC. Amino acid sequence: CASSEVLGVGGEETQYF.

This rearrangement joins TRBV18 to TRBJ1-2, with D possibly being TRBD1 (5 bases). V lost 3 bases to trimming and J lost 8 bases, with 13 bases between them. This CDR3 is 13 amino acids long. Germline V gene data show CDR1 as KGHSH and CDR2 as LQKENI. CDR3 sequence: CASSPETGRGYTF. The DNA for the CDR3 is TGTGCCAGCTCACCGGAAACAGGTCGCGGCTACACCTTC.

The chain uses TRBV11-2 and TRBJ2-1; D is possibly TRBD2 (7 bases). Trimming left V 5 bases short and J 7 bases short, with 21 bases between. This CDR3 has 16 amino acids. The germline V gene has CDR1 SGHAT and CDR2 FQNNGV. The CDR3 is CASSLRGSGTKNEQFF. CDR3 coding DNA: TGTGCCAGCAGCCTGCGGGGCAGCGGGACAAAAAATGAGCAGTTCTTC.

This rearrangement joins TRBV29-1 to TRBJ2-1; D not resolved. The CDR3 is made up of 11 amino acids. Between the trimmed V and J ends, which lost 5 bases and 10 bases, there was a span of 12 bases. Per the germline V gene, CDR1 is SQVTM and CDR2 is ANQGSEA. CDR3 region: CSVPKLREQFF. DNA of the CDR3: TGCAGCGTTCCGAAATTGCGGGAGCAGTTCTTC.

This clone was detected many times. J is TRBJ2-3 and V is TRBV27, with D possibly matching TRBD2 (6 bases). Deletions cut 6 bases from V and 0 bases from J, with 13 bases between. This CDR3 has 15 amino acids. Germline V gives CDR1 MNHEY, CDR2 SMNVEV (reference sequence). CDR3 protein: CASRWGGVSTDTQYF. CDR3 bases: TGTGCCAGCAGATGGGGCGGGGTTAGCACAGATACGCAGTATTTT.